The rows below give T cell receptor beta chains drawn from one sample of a study of beta chain features in type 1 diabetes. Repertoires were generated with immunoSEQ multiplex PCR, while TCRdb's copy carries only in-frame clones and drops some. The sample holds under 250,000 clones, approximately 10% seen once. The sequenced sample was central memory CD4+ T cells from blood. These receptors came from a man aged 18 to 29 in good health. Each CDR3 is given with its conserved first and last residue. D genes are given only for firm matches. The size entry is marked missing in some rows and otherwise reads once, few, many or a size class.

j_gene	v_gene	abundance	d_gene	CDR3aa	CDR3nt
TRBJ2-3	TRBV7-3	few	.	CASSLGTDTQYF	TGTGCCAGCAGCTTGGGTACGGATACGCAGTATTTT
TRBJ2-7	TRBV28	.	.	CASSTVYEQYF	TGTGCCAGCAGTACCGTCTACGAGCAGTACTTC
TRBJ1-2	TRBV30	few	.	CAWSIVGDYGYTF	TGTGCCTGGAGTATTGTTGGGGACTATGGCTACACCTTC
TRBJ2-5	TRBV15	many	TRBD1	CATSRVTGGYQETQYF	TGTGCCACCAGCAGAGTAACAGGGGGCTACCAAGAGACCCAGTACTTC
TRBJ2-7	TRBV28	.	.	CASSSGRAYEQYF	TGTGCCAGCAGTTCTGGCCGGGCCTACGAGCAGTACTTC
TRBJ2-3	TRBV7-9	.	.	CASSQGPGVYSTDTQYF	TGCGCCAGCAGCCAAGGGCCCGGGGTTTATAGCACAGATACGCAGTATTTT
TRBJ2-5	TRBV7-2	many	.	CASTYSRGETQYF	TGTGCCAGCACCTACTCTCGAGGAGAGACCCAGTACTTC
TRBJ2-1	TRBV29-1	.	.	CSVEHRDLYEQFF	TGCAGCGTTGAACATCGGGATTTGTATGAGCAGTTCTTC
TRBJ2-1	TRBV11-2	.	.	CASSSGAYNEQFF	TGTGCCAGCAGCTCGGGTGCCTACAATGAGCAGTTCTTC
TRBJ1-2	TRBV11-2	.	.	CASSLDRSNYGYTF	TGTGCCAGCAGCTTAGACAGATCTAACTATGGCTACACCTTC
TRBJ2-3	TRBV5-6	.	TRBD2	CASSFSTSGLGSTDTQYF	TGTGCCAGCAGCTTTTCCACTAGCGGGCTTGGAAGCACAGATACGCAGTATTTT
TRBJ2-1	TRBV7-6	many	.	CASSLGPVNEQFF	TGTGCCAGCAGCTTGGGACCGGTCAATGAGCAGTTCTTC
TRBJ2-6	TRBV10-3	few	TRBD1	CATAGQGERGANVLTF	TGTGCCACCGCTGGACAGGGGGAACGTGGGGCCAACGTCCTGACTTTC
TRBJ2-7	TRBV19	.	TRBD2	CASSISASGSYEQYF	TGTGCCAGTAGTATTTCGGCTAGCGGGAGCTACGAGCAGTACTTC
TRBJ2-3	TRBV18	few	.	CASSPKDTQYF	TGTGCCAGCTCACCGAAAGATACGCAGTATTTT
TRBJ2-2	TRBV29-1	few	TRBD1	CSDPSDRPYTGELFF	TGCAGCGACCCCTCGGACAGGCCCTACACCGGGGAGCTGTTTTTT
TRBJ2-3	TRBV6-6	few	.	CASQGPRADTQYF	TGTGCCAGCCAAGGCCCCCGGGCAGATACGCAGTATTTT
TRBJ2-5	TRBV29-1	few	.	CSAEGNQETQYF	TGCAGCGCTGAAGGGAACCAAGAGACCCAGTACTTC